Below, one T cell receptor (beta chain) is given with its context. Its antigen remains unknown. Profiled with immunoSEQ multiplex PCR; TCRdb holds only in-frame clones, not every one. The repertoire includes around 43,000 clones, around 84% of them detected once, and over 2% sits in the top ten. Trimming took off 0 bases at V and 1 base at J, with 6 bases between the two ends. The CDR3 has 14 amino acids. Germline-derived CDR1 and CDR2 are MNHEY and SVGAGI. The data originate from a study of T cell clones after liver transplantation. Findings and limits, study-wide: Graft donor-reactive T cells possibly entered the graft instead of undergoing deletion.

The chain links TRBV6-5 to TRBJ1-2, with D hard to call. Sequencing used CD4+ T cells from blood, obtained 24 months after liver transplant. The TCR originated in a human patient who received a liver transplant. Some T cells may arise from the graft donor. This chain's CDR3 is CASSYSGINYGYTF. The CDR3 DNA sequence: TGTGCCAGCAGTTACTCTGGGATTAACTATGGCTACACCTTC.